This T cell receptor beta chain is drawn from a study of CD8+CD57+ T cells in acquired aplastic anemia. J was trimmed by 3 bases and V by 4 bases; bases with no gene match: 2. The CDR3 is made up of 13 amino acids. In germline, CDR1 is SGHAT, CDR2 FQNNGV. An expansion of CD8+CD57+ cells by flow cytometry had been shown in patients chosen for sequencing. This clonotype was seen more than once but under ten times. The template for TCR beta VDJ and CDR3 sequence profiling was genomic DNA. MiXCR, applied by TCRdb to the reads, yields one record per CDR3 protein. The data show approximately 250,000 distinct CDR3 sequences, about 80% seen once.

Input material: sorted CD4+, CD8+, or CD8+CD57+ T cells (not recorded which) from PBMCs. This receptor was taken from a human donor with aplastic anemia. The chain employs TRBV11-2 and TRBJ1-2; 7 nucleotides agree with TRBD1. The CDR3: CASSSQGDYGYTF. CDR3 bases: TGTGCCAGCAGCTCGCAGGGGGACTATGGCTACACCTTC.